This TCR beta chain emerged from a study of persistence of HIV-infected CD4 T cells. An overlapping HIV-1 Gag peptide pool stimulated these cells at about 0.9 ug/peptide/mL. CD40L-negative CD69-negative CD45RO-high memory CD4+ T cells were sorted as populations depleted of antigen-responding cells. Turning to this clone: The target antigen is unknown.

The CDR3 length is 17 residues. Germline V CDR1 and CDR2: SGHRS, YFSETQ. The ends were cut back, 5 bases at V and 2 bases at J, with 23 bases in the middle. This was the immunoSEQ version 4 assay in survey mode. Repertoires were generated with immunoSEQ multiplex PCR, while TCRdb's copy carries only in-frame clones and drops some. The sample records 64,000 or so clones, more than 70% being singletons. The sequences come from CD4+ T cells sorted from PBMCs after roughly 18-hour stimulation, collected from a patient who received antiretroviral therapy. The chain combines TRBV5-1 with TRBJ2-7; D possibly corresponds to TRBD1 (6 bases). This clonotype was obtained from an adult man with HIV who was CMV-seropositive. This chain's CDR3 is CASRRKPEQGLTYEQYF. DNA of the CDR3: TGCGCCAGCAGACGAAAACCGGAACAGGGCCTTACCTACGAGCAGTACTTC.